This TCR beta chain stems from a study of radiotherapy plus CTLA-4 blockade in lung cancer. Study summary: Disease control reached approximately 31%, with objective responses in 15% to 20%. General study points: Alongside interferon-beta, early blood T cell clone dynamics were reportedly the best predictor of response. Subsequent to radiotherapy plus ipilimumab, tumor-derived TCR clones underwent expansion in blood.

TCRdb's table, derived via immunoSEQ multiplex PCR, lists solely in-frame clones and lacks some. The profile shows roughly 59,000 clones, approximately 65% of them singletons. With ipilimumab providing CTLA-4 blockade, focal radiation was administered to patients who had chemo-refractory metastatic non-small-cell lung cancer. With 7 bases clipped from V and 4 bases from J, the junction kept 6 bases outside the gene matches. The CDR3 is 13 amino acids. The germline gives CDR1 GTSNPN, CDR2 SVGIG (reference sequence). In regard to this clone: Its antigen is not identified.

V and J are TRBV30 and TRBJ1-4; 7 nucleotides agree with TRBD1. Sample: peripheral blood, taken from a patient treated with radiotherapy plus ipilimumab. The TCR comes from a human donor with non-small cell lung cancer whose response to radiotherapy plus ipilimumab could not be evaluated. CDR3 region: CAYQGQINEKLFF. The CDR3 bases are TGTGCCTACCAGGGACAGATTAATGAAAAACTGTTTTTT.